Following are 31 T cell receptor beta chains from one sample sequenced in a study of CD8+ T cells in alopecia areata. In each case, RNA was isolated and then reverse transcribed into cDNA as the sequencing template. Assay: immunoSEQ multiplex PCR; the TCRdb copy retains only in-frame clones and omits some. This table has roughly 98,000 clones, about 58% appearing once. The treatment: oral pan-JAK inhibitor, 5-10 mg twice daily. Specimen: CD8+ T cells sorted from blood, collected at week 4, from a patient treated with tofacitinib. The receptors come from a human donor with alopecia areata.

The rearrangement links TRBV9 to TRBJ2-3, with D maybe TRBD2 (5 bases). Germline assignment: CDR1 SGDLS and CDR2 YYNGEE. The CDR3 is made up of 18 amino acids. Trimming pared 1 base from V and 2 bases from J, leaving 20 bases between. The CDR3 here is CASSVSTLSRVDTDTQYF. DNA for the CDR3: TGTGCCAGCAGCGTATCGACGCTATCGCGGGTCGACACAGATACGCAGTATTTT.

The gene calls are TRBV6-5 and TRBJ1-2; 8 bases are a match to TRBD1. Trimming at V came to 0 bases and at J to 8 bases, leaving 5 bases not matched to a gene. In germline, CDR1 is MNHEY, CDR2 SVGAGI. CDR3 size: 14 residues. The CDR3 loop is CASSYSGQGQGYTF. CDR3 DNA: TGTGCCAGCAGTTACTCCGGACAGGGCCAAGGCTACACCTTC.

This chain connects TRBV25-1 to TRBJ2-1; possibly TRBD2 for D (7 bases). The CDR3 covers 14 residues. The germline V gene encodes CDR1 MGHDK and CDR2 SYGVNS. The V end was cut by 10 bases, the J end by 4 bases, with 17 bases between. Here the CDR3 DNA reads TGTGCCACCAGGGCGGGGGCGCTATACAATGAGCAGTTCTTC. Its translation is CATRAGALYNEQFF.

The genes are TRBV5-1 and TRBJ1-2; TRBD1 matches at 8 bases. Trimming cost V 0 bases and J 3 bases; bases outside gene matches: 4. This CDR3 has 15 amino acids. Germline V gene sequence: CDR1 SGHRS, CDR2 YFSETQ. CDR3 protein: CASSLVSGGDYGYTF. In DNA, the CDR3 is TGCGCCAGCAGCTTGGTCTCAGGGGGCGACTATGGCTACACCTTC.

The V and J genes are TRBV9 and TRBJ2-2; D is undetermined. The CDR3 runs 15 residues. Deletions cut 4 bases from V and 3 bases from J, with 13 bases between. The germline V gene has CDR1 SGDLS and CDR2 YYNGEE. The CDR3 protein is CASSLLILDTGELFF. In DNA, the CDR3 is TGTGCCAGCAGCTTGCTAATCCTGGACACCGGGGAGCTGTTTTTT.

The chain couples TRBV5-6 to TRBJ2-7, with D possibly being TRBD1 or TRBD2 (5 bases each). The CDR3 loop spans 14 amino acids. Per germline, CDR1 SGHDT and CDR2 YYEEEE. Between the trimmed V and J ends, which lost 1 base and 2 bases, there was a span of 10 bases. In DNA form, the CDR3 reads TGTGCCAGCAGCTTGTCGGGGCGGCCCTACGAGCAGTACTTC. Encoded protein: CASSLSGRPYEQYF. Combining the CDR3 with reference TRBV5-6 and TRBJ2-7 gives the whole variable domain DAGVTQSPTHLIKTRGQQVTLRCSPKSGHDTVSWYQQALGQGPQFIFQYYEEEERQRGNFPDRFSGHQFPNYSSELNVNALLLGDSALYLCASSLSGRPYEQYFGPGTRLTVT.

The genes are TRBV7-9 and TRBJ2-1; the D gene could be TRBD1 or TRBD2 (5 bases each). The CDR3 contains 15 residues. Germline lookup yields CDR1 SEHNR and CDR2 FQNEAQ (reference sequence). Trimming shortened V by 5 bases and J by 0 bases, and 11 bases separated the two germline ends. This CDR3 reads CASSPGPSSYNEQFF. CDR3 in DNA: TGTGCCAGCAGCCCGGGGCCCAGCTCCTACAATGAGCAGTTCTTC.

In this sample, this clone turned up a few times. The V call is TRBV15, the J call TRBJ2-3; 7 bases match TRBD2. The CDR3 length is 14 residues. The germline gives CDR1 LNHNV, CDR2 YYDKDF (reference sequence). Unmatched junction bases numbered 6, after V lost 5 bases and J lost 4 bases. The CDR3 DNA sequence: TGTGCCACCAGCCCGGGAGGTAGGGCAGATACGCAGTATTTT. It translates to CATSPGGRADTQYF.

A note on this clone: The identical CDR3 is also encoded by other nucleotide sequences in the sample. The chain couples TRBV5-1 to TRBJ2-7; D unresolved. Trimming removed 1 base from V and 2 bases from J, with 4 bases in between. The CDR3 has 12 residues. From germline, CDR1 is SGHRS and CDR2 YFSETQ. CDR3 loop: CASSLKPYEQYF. CDR3 bases: TGCGCCAGCAGCTTGAAACCCTACGAGCAGTACTTC.

The V and J genes are TRBV30 and TRBJ1-5; 7 bases map to TRBD1. This CDR3 has 14 amino acids. The V segment lost 2 bases and the J segment 2 bases; nucleotides outside the gene matches: 3. The V gene's germline CDR1 is GTSNPN and CDR2 SVGIG (reference sequence). The CDR3 DNA reads as TGTGCCTGGAGTTACGGACAGGGCAATCAGCCCCAGCATTTT. Its translation: CAWSYGQGNQPQHF.

The chain couples TRBV7-9 to TRBJ2-7; 8 bases line up with TRBD1. V shed 5 bases, J shed 4 bases, and the junction held 7 bases outside the gene matches. Germline CDR1 and CDR2: SEHNR and FQNEAQ (reference sequence). This CDR3 comprises 14 residues. The CDR3 coding sequence is TGTGCCAGCAGCCAGTTGACAGGGGTATACGAGCAGTACTTC. Encoded protein: CASSQLTGVYEQYF. Drawing the rest from reference TRBV7-9 and TRBJ2-7, the complete variable domain is DTGVSQNPRHKITKRGQNVTFRCDPISEHNRLYWYRQTLGQGPEFLTYFQNEAQLEKSRLLSDRFSAERPKGSFSTLEIQRTEQGDSAMYLCASSQLTGVYEQYFGPGTRLTVT.

The gene calls are TRBV2 and TRBJ2-1; possibly TRBD1 for D (5 bases). The V end lost 6 bases, the J end lost 5 bases, and 11 bases lay between the germline ends. CDR3 length: 13 amino acids. Germline V CDR1 and CDR2: SNHLY, FYNNEI. CDR3 amino acids: CASSLGVHNEQFF. The DNA for the CDR3 is TGTGCCAGCAGCCTAGGGGTTCACAATGAGCAGTTCTTC.

This clone was observed once. The chain joins TRBV30 to TRBJ1-5; TRBD1 aligns across 10 bases. The CDR3 is 14 residues long. CDR1 and CDR2 from the germline V gene are GTSNPN and SVGIG (reference sequence). V was clipped by 1 base and J by 5 bases; unmatched bases: 2. CDR3 nucleotides: TGTGCCTGGAGTGAGGGACAGGGGTATCAGCCCCAGCATTTT. Its translation: CAWSEGQGYQPQHF.

J is TRBJ1-6 and V is TRBV10-3; possibly TRBD1 for D (5 bases). Germline V lookup: CDR1 ENHRY, CDR2 SYGVKD. V lost 5 bases to trimming and J lost 8 bases, with 13 bases between them. The CDR3 consists of 14 residues. CDR3 sequence: CAISTGRIDSPLHF. The CDR3 DNA follows: TGTGCCATCAGTACGGGACGGATAGATTCACCCCTCCACTTT.

The chain combines TRBV2 with TRBJ1-2; 11 positions agree with TRBD1. Per germline, CDR1 SNHLY and CDR2 FYNNEI. The CDR3 sequence is 12 residues long. V was clipped by 6 bases and J by 6 bases; unmatched bases: 0. The CDR3 DNA sequence: TGTGCCAGCAGGGACAGGGGGCATGGCTACACCTTC. This translates into CASRDRGHGYTF.

The V gene is TRBV5-6, the J gene TRBJ2-1; no reliable D call. CDR1 is SGHDT and CDR2 is YYEEEE in the germline V gene. V lost 3 bases and J 0 bases, leaving 13 bases between the germline ends. The length of the CDR3 is 16 residues. Here the CDR3 DNA reads TGTGCCAGCAGCTCACAAACATGGGCCTCCTACAATGAGCAGTTCTTC. Amino acid sequence: CASSSQTWASYNEQFF.

The genes are TRBV7-9 and TRBJ2-3, with a tentative D call TRBD1 (6 bases). The CDR3 has 14 amino acids. V was trimmed by 0 bases and J by 2 bases, leaving 6 bases between them. The germline V gene has CDR1 SEHNR and CDR2 FQNEAQ (reference sequence). The CDR3 bases are TGTGCCAGCAGCTTAGCGGGGGCCACAGATACGCAGTATTTT. Protein sequence: CASSLAGATDTQYF. Filled out from reference TRBV7-9 and TRBJ2-3, the complete variable domain reads DTGVSQNPRHKITKRGQNVTFRCDPISEHNRLYWYRQTLGQGPEFLTYFQNEAQLEKSRLLSDRFSAERPKGSFSTLEIQRTEQGDSAMYLCASSLAGATDTQYFGPGTRLTVL.

The V gene is TRBV4-1, the J gene TRBJ2-2, with D perhaps matching TRBD1 or TRBD2 (5 bases each). CDR1 and CDR2 (germline): MGHRA, YSYEKL. Trimming removed 4 bases at V and 7 bases at J, with 16 bases between. The CDR3 length is 15 residues. As DNA, the CDR3 is TGCGCCAGCAGCCCTGGGGCGACTGGGGGCGGGGAGCTGTTTTTT. Translated: CASSPGATGGGELFF.

This sequence joins TRBV27 and TRBJ1-5, with D tentatively TRBD1 (6 bases). This CDR3 comprises 14 residues. Germline V gives CDR1 MNHEY, CDR2 SMNVEV (reference sequence). Trimming took 9 bases from V and 5 from J, leaving 17 bases between them. The DNA of the CDR3 is TGTGCCAGTCGCCGCAGGGGACCGGATCAGCCCCAGCATTTT. This codes for CASRRRGPDQPQHF.

Here the CDR3 reads CASSQDWRGLGTEAFF. CDR3 nucleotide sequence: TGCGCCAGCAGCCAAGATTGGCGGGGGTTGGGCACTGAAGCTTTCTTT. This chain uses TRBV4-3 with TRBJ1-1, with TRBD1 as a possible D gene (5 bases). The V gene lost 0 bases and the J gene lost 4 bases, with 15 bases spanning the gap. The CDR3 contains 16 residues. Germline V lookup: CDR1 LGHNA, CDR2 YSLEER.

The rearrangement joins TRBV4-1 to TRBJ2-5; D tentatively fits TRBD1 or TRBD2 (6 bases each). CDR3 length: 13 residues. Looked up from germline, CDR1 is MGHRA and CDR2 is YSYEKL. Trimming cost V 1 base and J 5 bases, with 8 bases left between them. CDR3 loop: CASSQAGAETQYF. In DNA, the CDR3 is TGCGCCAGCAGCCAAGCGGGGGCCGAGACCCAGTACTTC.

The genes are TRBV4-1 and TRBJ1-6; TRBD1 agrees at 9 bases. Germline CDR1 MGHRA, CDR2 YSYEKL. The CDR3 is 15 amino acids. Losses at the gene ends were 4 bases for V and 8 bases for J; bases not matched to a gene: 6. CDR3 loop: CASSPHDRGDSPLHF. CDR3 DNA sequence: TGCGCCAGCAGCCCCCACGACAGGGGGGATTCACCCCTCCACTTT.

This chain uses TRBV9 with TRBJ2-1; the match to TRBD2 covers 13 bases. Trimming removed 3 bases from V and 8 bases from J; junction bases left unmatched: 5. From germline, CDR1 is SGDLS and CDR2 YYNGEE. The CDR3 has 15 amino acids. CDR3 amino acids: CASSGWTSGSHEQFF. CDR3 sequence (DNA): TGTGCCAGCAGCGGTTGGACTAGCGGGAGCCATGAGCAGTTCTTC. Variable domain in full (rest from reference TRBV9 and TRBJ2-1): DSGVTQTPKHLITATGQRVTLRCSPRSGDLSVYWYQQSLDQGLQFLIQYYNGEERAKGNILERFSAQQFPDLHSELNLSSLELGDSALYFCASSGWTSGSHEQFFGPGTRLTVL.

The chain combines TRBV27 with TRBJ2-2, with a weak D call TRBD1 (6 bases). The CDR3 sequence is 16 residues long. CDR1 and CDR2 from the germline V gene are MNHEY and SMNVEV (reference sequence). Trimming took 3 bases from V and 1 from J, leaving 12 bases between them. CDR3 nucleotides: TGTGCCAGCAGTTTCATAATGGGACAGAACACCGGGGAGCTGTTTTTT. It encodes CASSFIMGQNTGELFF.

There are a few counts of this clone. This sequence joins TRBV7-7 and TRBJ2-2; D remains ambiguous. Trimming stripped 2 bases from V and 11 bases from J, with 21 bases between. The CDR3 runs to 16 residues. Germline V gene data show CDR1 as SSHAT and CDR2 as FNYEAQ (reference sequence). As DNA, the CDR3 is TGTGCCAGCAGCTTAACACCTTCGGGTGTCCTGAAAGAGCTGTTTTTT. The encoded protein is CASSLTPSGVLKELFF.

The chain joins TRBV2 to TRBJ1-1; weak D call: TRBD1 (6 bases). This CDR3 is built from 19 residues. The V end lost 0 bases, the J end lost 1 base, and 21 bases lay between the germline ends. Germline CDR1 SNHLY, CDR2 FYNNEI. The DNA of the CDR3 is TGTGCCAGCAGTGAAGCGGGTGGACGGCTGGGGGCCTGGAACACTGAAGCTTTCTTT. Residues: CASSEAGGRLGAWNTEAFF.

The sample holds a few counts of this clone. The chain recombines TRBV7-9 with TRBJ2-1; 10 bases line up with TRBD2. J lost 5 bases, V lost 5 bases, and 12 bases had no gene match. This CDR3 spans 17 amino acids. Germline V gene data show CDR1 as SEHNR and CDR2 as FQNEAQ (reference sequence). CDR3 residues: CASSPPSGTSENNEQFF. CDR3 bases: TGTGCCAGCAGCCCTCCCTCCGGGACTAGCGAGAACAATGAGCAGTTCTTC.

The chain links TRBV19 to TRBJ2-4; D is ambiguous. Germline loops: CDR1 LNHDA, CDR2 SQIVND (reference sequence). Trimming removed 6 bases at V and 8 bases at J, with 8 bases between. This CDR3 has 11 amino acids. The CDR3 bases are TGTGCCAGTAGGCAAATGGACATTCAGTACTTC. Translated: CASRQMDIQYF.

The rearrangement uses TRBV5-4 and TRBJ2-3; D gene uncertain. From germline, CDR1 is SGHNT and CDR2 YYREEE (reference sequence). Trimming stripped 0 bases from V and 0 bases from J, with 8 bases between. CDR3 length equals 15 residues. This CDR3 reads CASSLGVASTDTQYF. CDR3 bases: TGTGCCAGCAGCTTGGGTGTGGCTAGCACAGATACGCAGTATTTT. Drawing the rest from reference TRBV5-4 and TRBJ2-3, the complete variable domain is ETGVTQSPTHLIKTRGQQVTLRCSSQSGHNTVSWYQQALGQGPQFIFQYYREEENGRGNFPPRFSGLQFPNYSSELNVNALELDDSALYLCASSLGVASTDTQYFGPGTRLTVL.

The chain couples TRBV27 to TRBJ2-5, with TRBD2 matching over 11 bases. This CDR3 spans 17 amino acids. Germline values: CDR1 MNHEY, CDR2 SMNVEV (reference sequence). V lost 1 base, J lost 1 base, and 5 bases stayed unmatched. The CDR3 DNA is TGTGCCAGCAGTTTATTGGGGACTAGCGGCCCCCAAGAGACCCAGTACTTC. It yields the protein CASSLLGTSGPQETQYF.

The chain combines TRBV4-3 with TRBJ2-7, with 7 bases fitting TRBD2. The junction had 6 bases not matched to a gene; V was cut back by 1 base and J by 3 bases. Germline V CDR1 and CDR2: LGHNA, YSLEER. This CDR3 spans 15 amino acids. As DNA, the CDR3 is TGCGCCAGCAGCCAAGGGGCGGGAGCACTCTACGAGCAGTACTTC. It is translated as CASSQGAGALYEQYF.